The 18 T cell receptor beta chains listed next were all sequenced from one sample in a study of shared clonotypes between healthy human individuals. The table came from immunoSEQ multiplex PCR; TCRdb's copy has only in-frame clones and leaves some out. The table shows roughly 2 million clones, with over 85% occurring only once. The naive CD8 population came from CD45RO-negative cells selected for CCR7, without terminally differentiated effector memory CD45RA+ cells. Sequencing used naive CD8+ T cells sorted from blood. The source is a man aged 18 to 30 in good health.

The rearrangement links TRBV5-4 to TRBJ2-1; TRBD2 is a possible D gene (5 bases). Trimming shortened V by 2 bases and J by 1 base, and 10 bases separated the two germline ends. CDR1 is SGHNT and CDR2 is YYREEE in the germline V gene (reference sequence). The CDR3 consists of 15 residues. The CDR3: CASSFLGGSYNEQFF. The CDR3 DNA sequence: TGTGCCAGCAGCTTTCTGGGCGGGTCCTACAATGAGCAGTTCTTC.

This chain links TRBV6-5 with TRBJ1-1, with D tentatively TRBD1 (5 bases). Germline V gives CDR1 MNHEY, CDR2 SVGAGI. This CDR3 contains 13 residues. V lost 6 bases, J lost 4 bases, and 12 bases lay in between. In DNA form, the CDR3 reads TGTGCCAGCAGGCAGGGTAACGGCACTGAAGCTTTCTTT. The encoded protein is CASRQGNGTEAFF.

The chain is built from TRBV7-9 and TRBJ2-7; D is perhaps TRBD2 (5 bases). Germline V gene lookup returns CDR1 SEHNR and CDR2 FQNEAQ (reference sequence). Trimming removed 1 base at V and 3 bases at J, with 19 bases between. The length of the CDR3 is 17 residues. The CDR3 nucleotides are TGTGCCAGCAGCTTAGAAGGTAGAGGGCCCCTTGGCTACGAGCAGTACTTC. Translated: CASSLEGRGPLGYEQYF.

The rearrangement joins TRBV27 to TRBJ2-1; the match to TRBD2 covers 7 bases. The CDR3 length is 16 residues. Germline CDR1 MNHEY, CDR2 SMNVEV (reference sequence). The J segment lost 4 bases and the V segment lost 3 bases, leaving 9 bases of the junction unmatched. CDR3 amino acids: CASSLSFPSGYNEQFF. CDR3 DNA: TGTGCCAGCAGTTTGAGTTTTCCTAGCGGATACAATGAGCAGTTCTTC.

The chain carries TRBV7-9 and TRBJ2-1, with TRBD2 matching 8 bases. The trim removed 3 bases at V and 3 bases at J, leaving 7 bases unmatched. This CDR3 is 16 amino acids long. Looked up from germline, CDR1 is SEHNR and CDR2 is FQNEAQ (reference sequence). The CDR3 region has the DNA TGTGCCAGCAGCTTCGAGCGGGGGAGGAGCTACAATGAGCAGTTCTTC. Translating it yields CASSFERGRSYNEQFF.

The chain combines TRBV5-4 with TRBJ2-7, with D tentatively TRBD1 or TRBD2 (6 bases each). The CDR3 covers 14 residues. V lost 3 bases and J lost 2, with 12 bases in between. Per the germline V gene, CDR1 is SGHNT and CDR2 is YYREEE (reference sequence). CDR3: CASSWGAGTYEQYF. CDR3 DNA sequence: TGTGCCAGCAGCTGGGGGGCGGGTACCTACGAGCAGTACTTC.

In regard to this clone: At the DNA level, this CDR3 is encoded by other sequences in the same sample as well. V gene TRBV7-9 combines with J gene TRBJ2-5, with a tentative D call TRBD1 (5 bases). The CDR3 extends over 12 amino acids. Germline-derived CDR1 and CDR2 are SEHNR and FQNEAQ (reference sequence). Trimming left V 6 bases short and J 1 base short, with 6 bases between. CDR3 region: CASRGLQETQYF. CDR3 DNA sequence: TGTGCCAGCAGGGGGCTCCAAGAGACCCAGTACTTC.

This sequence joins TRBV7-9 and TRBJ2-6; no clear D gene. V was trimmed by 3 bases and J by 4 bases, leaving 13 bases between them. Germline values: CDR1 SEHNR, CDR2 FQNEAQ (reference sequence). The CDR3 totals 16 residues. This CDR3 reads CASSLTPGAGANVLTF. CDR3 DNA: TGTGCCAGCAGCTTGACCCCGGGCGCGGGGGCCAACGTCCTGACTTTC.

This rearrangement joins TRBV27 to TRBJ1-4; D is possibly TRBD1 (5 bases). CDR3 length equals 13 residues. Trimming cost V 0 bases and J 13 bases, with 12 bases left between them. The germline gives CDR1 MNHEY, CDR2 SMNVEV (reference sequence). The CDR3 DNA follows: TGTGCCAGCAGTTTATCAGACAGTACAGGACTGTTTTTT. Its translation is CASSLSDSTGLFF.

The rearrangement joins TRBV4-3 to TRBJ1-1, with 9 bases aligning to TRBD1. The V and J ends lost 0 bases and 3 bases, in that order; junction bases with no gene match: 5. The CDR3 length is 16 residues. Germline CDR1 reads LGHNA; CDR2 reads YSLEER. The CDR3 region is CASSQDWDRVDTEAFF. CDR3 coding DNA: TGCGCCAGCAGCCAAGACTGGGACAGGGTGGACACTGAAGCTTTCTTT.

V is TRBV29-1 and J is TRBJ2-7; 11 positions match TRBD1. V shed 5 bases, J shed 1 base, and the junction held 4 bases outside the gene matches. CDR3 length: 14 residues. Germline lookup yields CDR1 SQVTM and CDR2 ANQGSEA. The CDR3 DNA reads as TGCAGCGTTTGGACAGGGGGCTCGTCCTACGAGCAGTACTTC. Translation gives CSVWTGGSSYEQYF.

V and J are TRBV7-2 and TRBJ2-7; 12 bases are a match to TRBD2. V shed 4 bases and J 2 bases; nucleotides not matched to a gene: 3. This CDR3 comprises 15 residues. In germline, CDR1 is SGHTA, CDR2 FQGNSA. CDR3 amino acids: CASSSSGGAPYEQYF. DNA of the CDR3: TGTGCCAGCAGCTCTAGCGGGGGGGCCCCCTACGAGCAGTACTTC.

V and J are TRBV6-6 and TRBJ2-1; D is undetermined. CDR1 is MNHNY and CDR2 is SVGAGI in the germline V gene (reference sequence). This CDR3 region has 12 residues. Trimming removed 6 bases at V and 9 bases at J, with 12 bases between. The CDR3 loop is CASSLGEIEQFF. In DNA form, the CDR3 reads TGTGCCAGCAGCCTTGGGGAAATTGAGCAGTTCTTC.

This clone was counted once. The J gene is TRBJ1-2, the V gene TRBV2; 9 bases match TRBD1. Trimming took 3 bases from V and 3 from J; bases not matched to a gene: 2. CDR3 length: 14 amino acids. Germline CDR1 SNHLY, CDR2 FYNNEI. DNA for the CDR3: TGTGCCAGCAGTGATGACAGGGGGTACTATGGCTACACCTTC. Its translation is CASSDDRGYYGYTF.

This rearrangement joins TRBV5-1 to TRBJ2-3; TRBD2 is a possible D gene (6 bases). The CDR3 is 16 residues long. V lost 4 bases, J lost 6 bases, and 21 bases lay in between. Germline V gives CDR1 SGHRS, CDR2 YFSETQ. CDR3: CASSILGLAPSDTQYF. In nucleotides, the CDR3 is TGCGCCAGCAGCATACTGGGACTGGCCCCAAGTGATACGCAGTATTTT. Full variable domain (missing parts from reference TRBV5-1 and TRBJ2-3): KAGVTQTPRYLIKTRGQQVTLSCSPISGHRSVSWYQQTPGQGLQFLFEYFSETQRNKGNFPGRFSGRQFSNSRSEMNVSTLELGDSALYLCASSILGLAPSDTQYFGPGTRLTVL.

The chain combines TRBV14 with TRBJ2-1; 7 bases agree with TRBD2. V gave up 4 bases and J gave up 15 bases; unmatched junction bases: 12. CDR1 SGHDN and CDR2 FVKESK come from the germline V gene. CDR3 length: 13 amino acids. DNA of the CDR3: TGTGCCAGCAGCCCTACGTCGGGGGGAGCGAGGTTCTTC. Translation gives CASSPTSGGARFF.

The chain combines TRBV30 with TRBJ2-5; 8 bases line up with TRBD2. V was clipped by 2 bases and J by 4 bases; unmatched bases: 9. Germline CDR1 and CDR2: GTSNPN and SVGIG (reference sequence). This CDR3 is built from 15 residues. In DNA, the CDR3 is TGTGCCTGGAGTCTCACTAGCGGCCTCCGAGAGACCCAGTACTTC. Residues: CAWSLTSGLRETQYF. The complete variable domain, with remaining parts taken from reference TRBV30 and TRBJ2-5, reads SQTIHQWPATLVQPVGSPLSLECTVEGTSNPNLYWYRQAAGRGLQLLFYSVGIGQISSEVPQNLSASRPQDRQFILSSKKLLLSDSGFYLCAWSLTSGLRETQYFGPGTRLLVL.

The chain carries TRBV10-3 and TRBJ1-1; TRBD1 matches 8 bases. This CDR3 spans 12 amino acids. The J segment lost 5 bases and the V segment lost 4 bases, leaving 0 bases of the junction unmatched. Germline CDR1 reads ENHRY; CDR2 reads SYGVKD. The CDR3 protein is CAISGTGTEAFF. As DNA, the CDR3 is TGTGCCATCAGTGGGACAGGGACTGAAGCTTTCTTT.